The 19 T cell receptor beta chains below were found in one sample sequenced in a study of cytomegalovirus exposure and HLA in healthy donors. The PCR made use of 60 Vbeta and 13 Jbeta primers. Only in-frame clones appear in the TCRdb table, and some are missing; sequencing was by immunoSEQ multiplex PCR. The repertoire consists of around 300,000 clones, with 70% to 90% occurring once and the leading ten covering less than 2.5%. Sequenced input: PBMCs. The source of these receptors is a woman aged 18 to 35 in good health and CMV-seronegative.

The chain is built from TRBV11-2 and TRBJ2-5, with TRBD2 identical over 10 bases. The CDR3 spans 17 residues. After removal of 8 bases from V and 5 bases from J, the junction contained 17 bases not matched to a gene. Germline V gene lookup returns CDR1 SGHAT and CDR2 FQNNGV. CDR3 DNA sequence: TGTGCCAGCTCCCGTAGCGGGGGGAAGCTCCTTAAGGAGACCCAGTACTTC. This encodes CASSRSGGKLLKETQYF.

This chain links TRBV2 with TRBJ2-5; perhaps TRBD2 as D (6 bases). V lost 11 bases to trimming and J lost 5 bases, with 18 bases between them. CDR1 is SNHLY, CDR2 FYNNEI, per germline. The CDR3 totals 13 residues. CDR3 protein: CASGGALRETQYF. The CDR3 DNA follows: TGTGCCTCAGGCGGGGCCCTCCGGGAGACCCAGTACTTC.

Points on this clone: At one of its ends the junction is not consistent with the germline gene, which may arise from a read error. The CDR3 DNA sequence: TGTGCCAGCAGCGCAGGAACAGGGAACATTGAAGCTTTCTTT. Residues: CASSAGTGNIEAFF. The chain has TRBV9 and TRBJ1-1, with D possibly TRBD1 on 6 matching bases. The germline V gene has CDR1 SGDLS and CDR2 YYNGEE. This CDR3 contains 14 residues. Using reference TRBV9 and TRBJ1-1 for the parts outside the CDR3, the full variable domain is DSGVTQTPKHLITATGQRVTLRCSPRSGDLSVYWYQQSLDQGLQFLIQYYNGEERAKGNILERFSAQQFPDLHSELNLSSLELGDSALYFCASSAGTGNIEAFFGQGTRLTVV.

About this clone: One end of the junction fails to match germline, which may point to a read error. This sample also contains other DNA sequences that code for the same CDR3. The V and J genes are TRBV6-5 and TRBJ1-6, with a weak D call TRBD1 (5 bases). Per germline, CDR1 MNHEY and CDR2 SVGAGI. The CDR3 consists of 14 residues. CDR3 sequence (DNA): TGTGCCAGCAGATACAAGGGGTCGAATTCCCCCCTCCACTTT. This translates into CASRYKGSNSPLHF.

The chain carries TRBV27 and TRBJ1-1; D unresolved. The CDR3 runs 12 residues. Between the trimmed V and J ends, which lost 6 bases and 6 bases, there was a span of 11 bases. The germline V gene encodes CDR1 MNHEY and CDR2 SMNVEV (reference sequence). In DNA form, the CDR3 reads TGTGCCAGCAGCAAATCACGGGCTGAAGCTTTCTTT. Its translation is CASSKSRAEAFF.

The CDR3 protein is CASSYSRAADTQYF. As DNA, the CDR3 is TGTGCCAGCAGTTACTCGCGGGCAGCAGATACGCAGTATTTT. This chain joins TRBV6-5 and TRBJ2-3, with D possibly TRBD2 on 5 matching bases. In germline, CDR1 is MNHEY, CDR2 SVGAGI. This CDR3 comprises 14 residues. With 0 bases removed from V and 4 bases from J, the gap between germline ends came to 8 bases.

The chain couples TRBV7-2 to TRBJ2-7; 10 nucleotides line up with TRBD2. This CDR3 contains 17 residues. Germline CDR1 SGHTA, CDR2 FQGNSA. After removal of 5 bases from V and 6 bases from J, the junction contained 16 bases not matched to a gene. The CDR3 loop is CASSNWRGLGTSAEQYF. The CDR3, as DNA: TGTGCCAGCAGCAACTGGAGGGGTTTGGGGACTAGCGCCGAGCAGTACTTC.

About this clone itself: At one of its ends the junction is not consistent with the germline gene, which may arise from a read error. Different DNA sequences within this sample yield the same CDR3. Here the CDR3 DNA reads TGTAGCGTTGAGGGACAGGGGAGGTATGGCTACACCTTC. This codes for CSVEGQGRYGYTF. J is TRBJ1-2 and V is TRBV29-1, with TRBD1 matching 10 bases. This CDR3 is built from 13 residues. Germline CDR1 and CDR2: SQVTM and ANQGSEA.

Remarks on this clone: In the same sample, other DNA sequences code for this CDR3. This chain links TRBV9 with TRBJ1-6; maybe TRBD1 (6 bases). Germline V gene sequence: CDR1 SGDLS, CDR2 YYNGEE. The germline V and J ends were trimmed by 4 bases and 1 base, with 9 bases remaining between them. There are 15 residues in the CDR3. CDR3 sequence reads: CASSPQGSYNSPLHF. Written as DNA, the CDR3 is TGTGCCAGCAGCCCACAGGGTTCCTATAATTCACCCCTCCACTTT.

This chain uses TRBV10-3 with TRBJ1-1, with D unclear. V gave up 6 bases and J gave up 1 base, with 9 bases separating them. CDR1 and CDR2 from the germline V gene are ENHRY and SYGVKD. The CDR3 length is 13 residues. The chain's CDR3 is CAISTSGNTEAFF. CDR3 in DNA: TGTGCCATCAGCACCTCAGGGAACACTGAAGCTTTCTTT.

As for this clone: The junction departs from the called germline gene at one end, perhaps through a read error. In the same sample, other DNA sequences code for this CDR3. CDR3 residues: CASGSGQGPNSPLHF. The CDR3 DNA sequence: TGTGCCAGCGGATCCGGACAGGGGCCTAATTCCCCCCTCCACTTT. The chain is built from TRBV6-1 and TRBJ1-6; TRBD1 agrees at 9 bases. The CDR3 length is 15 residues. Looked up from germline, CDR1 is MNHNS and CDR2 is SASEGT.

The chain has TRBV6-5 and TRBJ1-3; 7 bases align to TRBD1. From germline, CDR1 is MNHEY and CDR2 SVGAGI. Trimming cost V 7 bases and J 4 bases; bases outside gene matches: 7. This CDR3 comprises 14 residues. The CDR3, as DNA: TGTGCCAGCACTCGACAGGGAGCCGGAAACACCATATATTTT. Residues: CASTRQGAGNTIYF.

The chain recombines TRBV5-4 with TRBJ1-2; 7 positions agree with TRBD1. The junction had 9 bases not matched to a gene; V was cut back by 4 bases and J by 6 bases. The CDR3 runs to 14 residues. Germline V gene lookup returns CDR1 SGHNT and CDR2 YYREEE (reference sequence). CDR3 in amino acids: CASSGATGDHGYTF. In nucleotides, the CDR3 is TGTGCCAGCAGCGGGGCCACAGGGGACCATGGCTACACCTTC.

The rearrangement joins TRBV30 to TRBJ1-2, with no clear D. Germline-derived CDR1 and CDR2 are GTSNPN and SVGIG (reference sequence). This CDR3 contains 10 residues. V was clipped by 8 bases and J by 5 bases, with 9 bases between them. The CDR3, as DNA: TGTGCCACTAGCGGGTATGGCTACACCTTC. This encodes CATSGYGYTF. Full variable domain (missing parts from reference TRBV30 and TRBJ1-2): SQTIHQWPATLVQPVGSPLSLECTVEGTSNPNLYWYRQAAGRGLQLLFYSVGIGQISSEVPQNLSASRPQDRQFILSSKKLLLSDSGFYLCATSGYGYTFGSGTRLTVV.

The CDR3, as DNA: TGTGCCAGCAGCATCGCAGATGGAGCGGGGGCTTACAATGAGCAGTTCTTC. Protein product: CASSIADGAGAYNEQFF. The V and J genes are TRBV4-2 and TRBJ2-1, with TRBD2 matching over 8 bases. Germline values: CDR1 LGHNA, CDR2 YNFKEQ. V was pared by 5 bases and J by 4 bases, with 13 bases of the junction left unmatched. CDR3 length: 17 residues.

The CDR3 loop is CASSSIKRLAGRPYEQYF. As DNA, the CDR3 is TGTGCCAGCAGCTCCATCAAGAGACTAGCGGGGAGGCCCTACGAGCAGTACTTC. This chain joins TRBV11-2 and TRBJ2-7; 11 positions match TRBD2. CDR3 length: 18 residues. The V gene's germline CDR1 is SGHAT and CDR2 FQNNGV. Germline trimming cut 4 bases from V and 2 bases from J; bases unmatched to any gene: 13.

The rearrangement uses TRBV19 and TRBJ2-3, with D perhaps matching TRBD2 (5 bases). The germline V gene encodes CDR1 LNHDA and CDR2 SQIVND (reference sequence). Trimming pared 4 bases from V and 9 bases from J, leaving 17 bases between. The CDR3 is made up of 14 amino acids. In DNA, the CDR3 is TGTGCCAGTAGTAAACCCACCGGAAGGGAGACGCAGTATTTT. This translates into CASSKPTGRETQYF.

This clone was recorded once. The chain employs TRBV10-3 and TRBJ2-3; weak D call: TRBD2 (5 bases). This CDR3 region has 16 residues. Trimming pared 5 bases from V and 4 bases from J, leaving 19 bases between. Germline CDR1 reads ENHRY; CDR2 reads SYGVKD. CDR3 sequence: CAISSPLLEKADTQYF. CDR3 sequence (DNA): TGTGCCATCAGTTCCCCCCTACTAGAAAAGGCAGATACGCAGTATTTT.

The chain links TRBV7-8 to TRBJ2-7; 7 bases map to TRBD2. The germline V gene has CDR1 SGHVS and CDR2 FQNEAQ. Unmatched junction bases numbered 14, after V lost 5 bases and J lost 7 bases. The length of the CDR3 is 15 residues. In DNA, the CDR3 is TGTGCCAGCAGCCGGAGCGGGGAGGGCATCCTGGAGCAGTACTTC. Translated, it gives CASSRSGEGILEQYF.